This TCR beta chain was recorded in a study of T cells in Graves' hyperthyroidism and ophthalmopathy. The ends lost 0 bases at V and 2 bases at J; junction bases unmatched: 2. Germline V gene data show CDR1 as SGHRS and CDR2 as YFSETQ. The CDR3 consists of 15 residues. The source material, RNA transcripts, was used to amplify TCR beta CDR3 regions. Initially, a first-round RT-PCR of the TCR CDR3 employed the HTBI primer set. TCRdb recomputed calls from the multiplex PCR reads with MiXCR, one row per CDR3 protein. The table lists nearly 250,000 distinct CDR3 sequences, 24% of them singletons. This clonotype was picked up many times.

Sequences were obtained from blood. The chain is built from TRBV5-1 and TRBJ1-5; TRBD1 aligns across 7 bases. This TCR was sampled from a woman between 35 and 50 years old with Graves' ophthalmopathy. DNA for the CDR3: TGCGCCAGCAGCTTGGAGGGACAGCGCAATCAGCCCCAGCATTTT. Translating gives CASSLEGQRNQPQHF.